This TCR beta chain was sequenced for a study of OX40 agonist ivuxolimab in advanced cancers. TCRdb's copy holds only in-frame clones and misses some; the assay was immunoSEQ multiplex PCR. The profile covers about 64,000 clones, with about four fifths appearing a single time and about 2% taken by the ten largest. Looked up from germline, CDR1 is MGHRA and CDR2 is YSYEKL. This CDR3 region has 12 residues. Trimming took 1 base from V and 9 from J; bases not matched to a gene: 2. The input for sequencing was CD4+ or CD8+ T cells sorted from blood, taken in a trial of the OX40 agonist ivuxolimab. This TCR was recovered from an adult with an advanced solid tumor such as melanoma, head and neck, liver or kidney cancer. This chain connects TRBV4-1 to TRBJ2-7, with TRBD2 matching 8 bases. The DNA of the CDR3 is TGCGCCAGCAGCCAAGCGGGAGGGCCGCAGTACTTC. The encoded protein is CASSQAGGPQYF.